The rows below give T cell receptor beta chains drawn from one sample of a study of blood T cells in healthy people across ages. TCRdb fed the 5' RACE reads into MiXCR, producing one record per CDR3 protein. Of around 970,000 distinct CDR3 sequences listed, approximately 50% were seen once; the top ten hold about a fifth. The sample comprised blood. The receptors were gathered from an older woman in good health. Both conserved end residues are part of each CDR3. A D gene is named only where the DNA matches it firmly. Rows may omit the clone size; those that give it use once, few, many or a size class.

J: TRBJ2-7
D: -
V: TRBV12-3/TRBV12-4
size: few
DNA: TGTGCCAGCAGTTCCGATTGGGGCGGGTACGAGCAGTACTTC
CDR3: CASSSDWGGYEQYF

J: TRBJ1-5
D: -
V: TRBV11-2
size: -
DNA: TGTGCCAGCAGCTTCTACACGGATCAGCCCCAGCATTTT
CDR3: CASSFYTDQPQHF

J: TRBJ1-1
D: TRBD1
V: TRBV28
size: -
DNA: TGTGCCAGCAGTTTTTTGGAGGGGGCAAGTGAAGCTTTCTTT
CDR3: CASSFLEGASEAFF

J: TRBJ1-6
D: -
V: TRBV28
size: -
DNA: TGTGCCAGCAGTCCCCCGCCCAGGGCATCGAAATCACCCCTCCACTTT
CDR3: CASSPPPRASKSPLHF

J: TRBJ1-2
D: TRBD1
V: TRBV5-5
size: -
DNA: TGTGCCAGCAGCTTTAGGTTACAGGGGAACTATGGCTACACCTTC
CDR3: CASSFRLQGNYGYTF

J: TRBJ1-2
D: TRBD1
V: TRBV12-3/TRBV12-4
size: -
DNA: TGTGCCAGCAGAAACACAGGGGGGGGAAACTATGGCTACACCTTC
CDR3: CASRNTGGGNYGYTF

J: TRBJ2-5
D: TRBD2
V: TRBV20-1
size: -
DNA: TGCAGTGCCCAGTCCGGGGTAGCGGGAGGGCAGCAGTACTTC
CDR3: CSAQSGVAGGQQYF

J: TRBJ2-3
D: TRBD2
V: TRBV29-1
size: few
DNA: TGCAGCGCCCCATCTAGCGGGGCCTCAGATACGCAGTATTTT
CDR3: CSAPSSGASDTQYF

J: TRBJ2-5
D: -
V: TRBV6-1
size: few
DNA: TGTGCCAGCAGTGAACACCAAGAGACCCAGTACTTC
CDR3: CASSEHQETQYF

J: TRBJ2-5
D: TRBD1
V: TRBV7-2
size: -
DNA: TGTGCCAGCAGCTACCGACAGGGCTTGGTCCAAGAGACCCAGTACTTC
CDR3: CASSYRQGLVQETQYF

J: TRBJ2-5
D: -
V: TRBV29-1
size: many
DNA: TGCAGCGTTGAACAGGGTGGAGAGACCCAGTACTTC
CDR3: CSVEQGGETQYF

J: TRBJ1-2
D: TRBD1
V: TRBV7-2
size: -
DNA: TGTGCCAGCAGCTTAGGTGACAGGGTACGTGGCTACACCTTC
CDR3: CASSLGDRVRGYTF

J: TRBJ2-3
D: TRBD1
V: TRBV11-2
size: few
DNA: TGTGCCAGCAGCTTACAGGGGGCGCAAGATACGCAGTATTTT
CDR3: CASSLQGAQDTQYF